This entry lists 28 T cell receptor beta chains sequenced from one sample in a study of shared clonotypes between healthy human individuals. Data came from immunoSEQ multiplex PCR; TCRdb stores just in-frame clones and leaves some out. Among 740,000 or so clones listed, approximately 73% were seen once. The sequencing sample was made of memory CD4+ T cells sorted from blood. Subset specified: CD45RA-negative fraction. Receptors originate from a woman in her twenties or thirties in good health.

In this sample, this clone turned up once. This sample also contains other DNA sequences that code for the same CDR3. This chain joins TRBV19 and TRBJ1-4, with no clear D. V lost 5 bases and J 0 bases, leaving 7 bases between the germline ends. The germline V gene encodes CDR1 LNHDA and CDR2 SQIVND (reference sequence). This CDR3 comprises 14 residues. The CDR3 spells CASSPTATNEKLFF. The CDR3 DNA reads TGTGCCAGTAGTCCGACTGCAACTAATGAAAAACTGTTTTTT. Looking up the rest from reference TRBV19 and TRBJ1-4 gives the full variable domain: DGGITQSPKYLFRKEGQNVTLSCEQNLNHDAMYWYRQDPGQGLRLIYYSQIVNDFQKGDIAEGYSVSREKKESFPLTVTSAQKNPTAFYLCASSPTATNEKLFFGSGTQLSVL.

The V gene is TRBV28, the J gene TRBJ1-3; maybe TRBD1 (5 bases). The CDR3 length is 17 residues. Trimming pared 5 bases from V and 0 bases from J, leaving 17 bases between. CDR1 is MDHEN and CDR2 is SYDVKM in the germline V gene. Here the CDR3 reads CASSQTGRKFSGNTIYF. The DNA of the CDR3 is TGTGCCAGCAGTCAAACGGGACGGAAGTTCTCTGGAAACACCATATATTTT.

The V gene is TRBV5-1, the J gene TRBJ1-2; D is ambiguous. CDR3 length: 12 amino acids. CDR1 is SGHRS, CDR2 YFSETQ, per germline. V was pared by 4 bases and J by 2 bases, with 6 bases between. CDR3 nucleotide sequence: TGCGCCAGCAGCACCGCAAACTATGGCTACACCTTC. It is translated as CASSTANYGYTF.

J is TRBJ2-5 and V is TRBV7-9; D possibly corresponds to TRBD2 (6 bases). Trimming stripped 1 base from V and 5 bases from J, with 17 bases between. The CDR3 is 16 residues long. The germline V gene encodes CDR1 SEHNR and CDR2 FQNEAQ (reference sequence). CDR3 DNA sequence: TGTGCCAGCAGCTTAGATGGAGGGCCTAAGAGGGAGACCCAGTACTTC. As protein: CASSLDGGPKRETQYF.

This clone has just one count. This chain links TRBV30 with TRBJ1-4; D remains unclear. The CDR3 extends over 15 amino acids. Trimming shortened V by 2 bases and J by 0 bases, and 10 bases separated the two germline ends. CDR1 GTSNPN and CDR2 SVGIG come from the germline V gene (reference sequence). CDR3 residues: CAWSTYLATNEKLFF. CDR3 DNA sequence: TGTGCCTGGAGTACCTATCTCGCAACTAATGAAAAACTGTTTTTT.

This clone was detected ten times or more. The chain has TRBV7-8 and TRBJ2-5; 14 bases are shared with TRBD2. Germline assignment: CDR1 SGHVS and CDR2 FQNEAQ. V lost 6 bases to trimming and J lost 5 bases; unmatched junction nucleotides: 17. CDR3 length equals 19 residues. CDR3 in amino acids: CASSPAGTSGRRVGETQYF. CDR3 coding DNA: TGTGCCAGCAGTCCGGCCGGGACTAGCGGGAGAAGGGTGGGGGAGACCCAGTACTTC. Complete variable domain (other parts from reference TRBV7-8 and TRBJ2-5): GAGVSQSPRYKVAKRGQDVALRCDPISGHVSLFWYQQALGQGPEFLTYFQNEAQLDKSGLPSDRFFAERPEGSVSTLKIQRTQQEDSAVYLCASSPAGTSGRRVGETQYFGPGTRLLVL.

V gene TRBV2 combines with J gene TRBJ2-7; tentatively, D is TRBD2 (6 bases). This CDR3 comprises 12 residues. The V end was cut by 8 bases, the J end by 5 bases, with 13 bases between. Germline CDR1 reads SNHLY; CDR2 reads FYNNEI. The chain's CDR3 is CASRQGGHEQYF. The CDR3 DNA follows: TGTGCCAGCCGGCAGGGAGGACACGAGCAGTACTTC.

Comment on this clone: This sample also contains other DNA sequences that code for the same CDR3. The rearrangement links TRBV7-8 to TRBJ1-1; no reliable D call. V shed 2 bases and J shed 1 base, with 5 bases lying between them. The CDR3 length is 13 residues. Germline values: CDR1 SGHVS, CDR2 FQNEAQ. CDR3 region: CASSLSGNTEAFF. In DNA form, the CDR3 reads TGTGCCAGCAGCTTATCCGGGAACACTGAAGCTTTCTTT.

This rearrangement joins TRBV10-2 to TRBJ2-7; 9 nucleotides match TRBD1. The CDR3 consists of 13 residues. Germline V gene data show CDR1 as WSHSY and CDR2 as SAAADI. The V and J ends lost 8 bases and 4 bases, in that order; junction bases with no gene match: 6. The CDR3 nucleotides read TGCGCCAGCGCGGGACAGGGTCCGTACGAGCAGTACTTC. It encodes CASAGQGPYEQYF.

CDR3 in DNA: TGTGCCAGCAGTTTGTCTGGGGAGGGGCAGTACTTC. It yields the protein CASSLSGEGQYF. The V and J genes are TRBV28 and TRBJ2-7; 7 positions match TRBD2. The CDR3 sequence is 12 residues long. Trimming took 3 bases from V and 9 from J; bases not matched to a gene: 5. The germline gives CDR1 MDHEN, CDR2 SYDVKM.

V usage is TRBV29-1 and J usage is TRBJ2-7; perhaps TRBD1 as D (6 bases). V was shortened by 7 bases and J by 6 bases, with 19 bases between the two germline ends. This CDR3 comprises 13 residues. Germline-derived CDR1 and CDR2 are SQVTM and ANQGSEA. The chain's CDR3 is CSGTRQAGGEQYF. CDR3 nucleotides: TGCAGCGGGACCAGACAGGCGGGCGGCGAGCAGTACTTC.

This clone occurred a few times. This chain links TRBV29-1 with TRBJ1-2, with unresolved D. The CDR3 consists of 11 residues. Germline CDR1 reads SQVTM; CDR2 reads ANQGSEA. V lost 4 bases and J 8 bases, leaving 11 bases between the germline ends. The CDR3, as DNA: TGCAGCGTTGGAAACTGGGGAGGCTACACCTTC. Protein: CSVGNWGGYTF.

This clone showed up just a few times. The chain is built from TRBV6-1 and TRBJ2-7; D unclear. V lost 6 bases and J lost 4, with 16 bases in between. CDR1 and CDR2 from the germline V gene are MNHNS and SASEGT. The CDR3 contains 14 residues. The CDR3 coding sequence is TGTGCCAGCAGCCCCCGGGCAGAGGCGTACGAGCAGTACTTC. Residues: CASSPRAEAYEQYF.

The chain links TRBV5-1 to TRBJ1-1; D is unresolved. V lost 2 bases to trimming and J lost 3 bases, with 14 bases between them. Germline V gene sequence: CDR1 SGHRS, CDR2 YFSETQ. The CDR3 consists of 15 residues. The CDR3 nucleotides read TGCGCCAGCAGCTTAGGTCTAGGGTGGGACACTGAAGCTTTCTTT. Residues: CASSLGLGWDTEAFF.

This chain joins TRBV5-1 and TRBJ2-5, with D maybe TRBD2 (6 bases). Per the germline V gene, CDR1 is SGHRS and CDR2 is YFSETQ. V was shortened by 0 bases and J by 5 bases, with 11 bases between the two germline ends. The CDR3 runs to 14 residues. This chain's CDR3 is CASSLVTSKETQYF. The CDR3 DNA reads TGCGCCAGCAGCTTGGTGACTAGTAAGGAGACCCAGTACTTC. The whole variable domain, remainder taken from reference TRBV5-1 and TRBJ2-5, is KAGVTQTPRYLIKTRGQQVTLSCSPISGHRSVSWYQQTPGQGLQFLFEYFSETQRNKGNFPGRFSGRQFSNSRSEMNVSTLELGDSALYLCASSLVTSKETQYFGPGTRLLVL.

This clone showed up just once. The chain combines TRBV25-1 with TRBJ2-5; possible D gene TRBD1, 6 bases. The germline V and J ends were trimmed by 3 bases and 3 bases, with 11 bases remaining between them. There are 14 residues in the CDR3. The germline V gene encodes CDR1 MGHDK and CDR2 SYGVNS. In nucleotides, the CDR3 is TGTGCCAGCAGTGACAGGGACACCGAAGAGACCCAGTACTTC. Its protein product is CASSDRDTEETQYF.

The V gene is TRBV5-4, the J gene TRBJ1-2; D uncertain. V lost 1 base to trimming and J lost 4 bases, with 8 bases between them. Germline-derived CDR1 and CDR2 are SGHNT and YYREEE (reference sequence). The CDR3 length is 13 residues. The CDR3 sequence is CASSLSDGYGYTF. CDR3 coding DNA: TGTGCCAGCAGCTTGTCGGACGGCTATGGCTACACCTTC.

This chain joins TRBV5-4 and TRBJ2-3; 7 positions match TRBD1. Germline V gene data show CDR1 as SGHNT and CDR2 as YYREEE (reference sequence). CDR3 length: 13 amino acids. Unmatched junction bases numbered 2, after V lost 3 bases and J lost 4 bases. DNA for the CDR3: TGTGCCAGCAGCTCAACAGGGGCAGATACGCAGTATTTT. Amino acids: CASSSTGADTQYF. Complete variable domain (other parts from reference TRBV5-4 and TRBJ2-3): ETGVTQSPTHLIKTRGQQVTLRCSSQSGHNTVSWYQQALGQGPQFIFQYYREEENGRGNFPPRFSGLQFPNYSSELNVNALELDDSALYLCASSSTGADTQYFGPGTRLTVL.

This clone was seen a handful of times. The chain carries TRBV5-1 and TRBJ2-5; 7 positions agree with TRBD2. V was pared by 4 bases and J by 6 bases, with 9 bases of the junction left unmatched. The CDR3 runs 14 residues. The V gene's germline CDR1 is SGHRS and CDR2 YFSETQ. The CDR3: CASSSGTAGQTQYF. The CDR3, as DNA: TGCGCCAGCAGCAGCGGGACCGCCGGACAGACCCAGTACTTC.

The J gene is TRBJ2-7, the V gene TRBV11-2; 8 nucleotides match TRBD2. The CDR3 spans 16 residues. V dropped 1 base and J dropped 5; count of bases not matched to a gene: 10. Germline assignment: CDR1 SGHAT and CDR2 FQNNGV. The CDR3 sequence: CASSLGRGARFDEQYF. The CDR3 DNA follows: TGTGCCAGCAGCTTAGGGCGGGGGGCGAGGTTTGACGAGCAGTACTTC.

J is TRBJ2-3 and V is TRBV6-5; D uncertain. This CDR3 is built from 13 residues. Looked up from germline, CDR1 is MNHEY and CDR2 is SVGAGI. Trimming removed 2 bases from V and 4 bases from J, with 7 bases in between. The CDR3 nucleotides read TGTGCCAGCAGTTACGACGTTTCAGATACGCAGTATTTT. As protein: CASSYDVSDTQYF.

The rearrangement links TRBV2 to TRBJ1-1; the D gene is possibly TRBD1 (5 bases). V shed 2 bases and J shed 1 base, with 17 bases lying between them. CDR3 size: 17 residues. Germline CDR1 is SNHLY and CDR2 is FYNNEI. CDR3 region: CASSEFPGLNSNTEAFF. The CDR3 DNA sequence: TGTGCCAGCAGTGAATTCCCGGGACTCAATTCGAACACTGAAGCTTTCTTT.

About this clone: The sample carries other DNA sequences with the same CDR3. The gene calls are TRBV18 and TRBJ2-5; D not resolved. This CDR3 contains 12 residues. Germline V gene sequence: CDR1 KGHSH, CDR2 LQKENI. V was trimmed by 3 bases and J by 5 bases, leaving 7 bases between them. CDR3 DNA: TGTGCCAGCTCACCGACTGGGGAGACCCAGTACTTC. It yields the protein CASSPTGETQYF.

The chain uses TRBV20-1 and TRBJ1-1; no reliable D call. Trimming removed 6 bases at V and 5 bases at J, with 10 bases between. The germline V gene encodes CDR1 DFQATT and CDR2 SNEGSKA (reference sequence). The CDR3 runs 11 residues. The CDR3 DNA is TGCAGTGCGGTCGGCCCGACTGAAGCTTTCTTT. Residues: CSAVGPTEAFF.

The CDR3 nucleotides are TGTGCCAGCAGTGTAAGATACACAGATACGCAGTATTTT. Protein: CASSVRYTDTQYF. The rearrangement uses TRBV2 and TRBJ2-3; D call uncertain. This CDR3 region has 13 residues. Germline assignment: CDR1 SNHLY and CDR2 FYNNEI. The V gene lost 4 bases and the J gene lost 2 bases, with 7 bases spanning the gap.

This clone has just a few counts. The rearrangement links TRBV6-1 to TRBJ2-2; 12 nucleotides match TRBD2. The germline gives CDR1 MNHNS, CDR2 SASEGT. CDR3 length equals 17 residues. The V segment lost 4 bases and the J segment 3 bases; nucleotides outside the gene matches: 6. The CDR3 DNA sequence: TGTGCCAGCAGTGCAAAACTAGCGGGAGGATACACCGGGGAGCTGTTTTTT. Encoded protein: CASSAKLAGGYTGELFF.

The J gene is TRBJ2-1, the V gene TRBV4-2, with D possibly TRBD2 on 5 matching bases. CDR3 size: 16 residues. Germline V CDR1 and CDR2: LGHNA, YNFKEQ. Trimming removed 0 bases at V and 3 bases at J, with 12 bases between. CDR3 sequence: CASSQDRRAYYNEQFF. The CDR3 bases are TGTGCCAGCAGCCAAGATCGGCGGGCATACTACAATGAGCAGTTCTTC.

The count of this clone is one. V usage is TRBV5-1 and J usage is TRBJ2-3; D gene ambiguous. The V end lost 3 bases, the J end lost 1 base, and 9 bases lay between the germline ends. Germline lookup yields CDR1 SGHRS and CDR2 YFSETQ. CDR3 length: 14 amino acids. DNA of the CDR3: TGCGCCAGCAGCTCGAAGACTGGCACAGATACGCAGTATTTT. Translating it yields CASSSKTGTDTQYF.